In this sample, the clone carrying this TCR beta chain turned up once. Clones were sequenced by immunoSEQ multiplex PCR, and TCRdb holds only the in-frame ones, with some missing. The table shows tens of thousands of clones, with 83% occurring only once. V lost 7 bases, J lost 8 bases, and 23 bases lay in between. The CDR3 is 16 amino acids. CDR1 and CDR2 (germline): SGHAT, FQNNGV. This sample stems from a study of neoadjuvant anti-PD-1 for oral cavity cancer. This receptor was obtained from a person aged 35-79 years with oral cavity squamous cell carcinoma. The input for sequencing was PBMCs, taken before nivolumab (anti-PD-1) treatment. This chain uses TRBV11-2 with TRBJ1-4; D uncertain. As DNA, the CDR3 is TGTGCCAGCAAAGCCCCAGGCCTCGGGGTCAGGGAAAAACTGTTTTTT. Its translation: CASKAPGLGVREKLFF.